A selection of T cell receptor beta chains follows, all from one sample in a study of CD8+CD57+ T cells in acquired aplastic anemia. TCRdb re-called the reads with MiXCR, one entry per CDR3 protein. Of 250,000 or so distinct CDR3 sequences in the sample, more than 45% were seen once. Sequenced input: sorted CD4+, CD8+, or CD8+CD57+ T cells (not recorded which) from PBMCs. The receptors here all came from a human donor with aplastic anemia. The CDR3 runs from the conserved cysteine through the conserved F or W.

v_call,cdr3_aa
TRBV7-8,CASRQGLNEQYF
TRBV7-9,CASSPPGPRYNEQYF
TRBV30,CAWSPLGADYEQYF
TRBV5-6,CASSQSYQDEQYF
TRBV2,CASSEVVSWQETQYF
TRBV7-4,CASSHGTRIYEQYF
TRBV7-9,CASSSSRGDIQYF
TRBV10-2,CASKSDTQYF
TRBV7-2,CASSSFGRHTTNEKLFF
TRBV15,CATSRAGTGAYEQYF
TRBV9,CASSVGTGDTGELSW
TRBV20-1,CSAFFGEQYF
TRBV6-6,CASSYSRGPYGYTF
TRBV19,CASRSGTGGSYEQYF
TRBV5-4,CASQTGVLSTDTQYF
TRBV2,CASSDHSDTLDNTIHF
TRBV11-2,CASSSGGSYNSPLHF
TRBV15,CATSRGTGVITEAFF
TRBV24-1,CATSDRERTEAFF
TRBV20-1,CSAERVSGANVLTF
TRBV29-1,CSVFDGLAFF
TRBV29-1,CSASPGSYNEQFF
TRBV7-2,CASSSSLSGSSYEQYF
TRBV5-8,CASRTSHYGYTF
TRBV29-1,CSVLTGGNTIYF
TRBV27,CASSSASGAAGEKLFF
TRBV11-2,CASSSIQGPFYEQYF
TRBV4-1,CASSPWTGGMREKLFF
TRBV12-3/TRBV12-4,CASSSATGFAGELFF
TRBV7-9,CASSPTHTGWSEAFF
TRBV2,CASTFRTPSNSPLHF
TRBV5-5,CASSLAVGGTDTQYF
TRBV6-5,CASSYLAGDQPQHF
TRBV4-1,CASSQVGRGSGETQYF
TRBV7-9,CASSARQGMDAEAFF
TRBV24-1,CATSDRRAYGYTF
TRBV10-2,CAGSEHSSYEQYF
TRBV27,CASSSWDRGGKQYF
TRBV20-1,CSASPQRNSPLHF
TRBV6-1,CASSELGQGNYGYTF
TRBV20-1,CSATKPGQTVYGYTF